Described below is a single TCR beta chain sequence and its context. What it recognizes is unknown. TCRdb keeps only in-frame clones here, not all; method: immunoSEQ multiplex PCR. The sample records some 92,000 clones, roughly 88% being singletons. The source of the sample is a study of T cell responses to AZD1222 COVID-19 vaccine. Study conclusions and caveats: Close to half of spike-specific TCRs reportedly recognize unmutated variant regions. White British donors predominated, females outnumbered males, and clonal diversity was possibly underestimated.

Material: peripheral blood, obtained on day 0 of AZD1222 vaccination. This sequence was found in an adult in good health.

Here the CDR3 reads CASRRVGTVNTEAFF. As DNA, the CDR3 is TGTGCCAGCAGGAGGGTCGGGACGGTGAACACTGAAGCTTTCTTT. This chain joins TRBV6-5 and TRBJ1-1; maybe TRBD1 (5 bases). This CDR3 spans 15 amino acids. The V end lost 6 bases, the J end lost 0 bases, and 14 bases lay between the germline ends. Looked up from germline, CDR1 is MNHEY and CDR2 is SVGAGI.